This entry features one T cell receptor beta chain sequence. Its antigen is not known. The data derive from a study of shared clonotypes between healthy human individuals. Whole-study results and caveats: The study found 4.5% to 5% of naive CD4 clonotypes shared across a handful of donors.

The repertoire was sequenced with immunoSEQ multiplex PCR; TCRdb's copy has only in-frame clones and lacks some. Of approximately 2,000,000 clones listed, 80% to 95% are singletons. Naive-designated CD8 cells lacked CD45RO, were positively enriched for CCR7, and omitted terminally differentiated effector memory CD45RA+ cells. The clonotype originates from a man younger than 35 in good health. Some clones in this sample may be carry-over from other donors' samples. Sequenced sample: naive CD8+ T cells from PBMCs.

CDR3 in amino acids: CASSHGVGGAYEQYF. The CDR3 nucleotides read TGCGCCAGCAGCCACGGAGTCGGCGGAGCCTACGAGCAGTACTTC. The chain has TRBV4-1 and TRBJ2-7; D gene uncertain. Deletions cut 3 bases from V and 2 bases from J, with 14 bases between. Per germline, CDR1 MGHRA and CDR2 YSYEKL. The CDR3 loop spans 15 amino acids.